The TCR beta chain described here comes from a study of T cell repertoires in cytomegalovirus infection. Study overall: Recently identified HLA-C-restricted CMV epitopes and well-studied HLA-B-restricted CMV epitopes were used by the study.

V lost 3 bases to trimming and J lost 5 bases, with 13 bases between them. CDR1 is SGHTA and CDR2 is FQGNSA in the germline V gene. This CDR3 contains 14 residues. Using its own MiXCR run on the reads, TCRdb lists one record per CDR3 protein. Altogether 400,000 to 600,000 distinct CDR3 sequences are present, more than 40% being singletons, with the ten largest covering 35% to 50%. Study observations and caveats: It was HLA-C-restricted CMV-specific TCR beta clonotypes that dominated the response ex vivo.

In this sample, this clonotype turned up a few times. Its antigen is as yet unknown. Specimen: cultured PBMCs, collected from culture after CMV antigen stimulation. This receptor was obtained from a human donor in good health (CMV status not recorded). Some clones in this sample may be carry-over from other donors' samples. The chain joins TRBV7-2 to TRBJ1-2, with a tentative D call TRBD1 (5 bases). This CDR3 reads CASSFITEGYGYTF. DNA for the CDR3: TGTGCCAGCAGCTTTATTACCGAGGGGTATGGCTACACCTTC.